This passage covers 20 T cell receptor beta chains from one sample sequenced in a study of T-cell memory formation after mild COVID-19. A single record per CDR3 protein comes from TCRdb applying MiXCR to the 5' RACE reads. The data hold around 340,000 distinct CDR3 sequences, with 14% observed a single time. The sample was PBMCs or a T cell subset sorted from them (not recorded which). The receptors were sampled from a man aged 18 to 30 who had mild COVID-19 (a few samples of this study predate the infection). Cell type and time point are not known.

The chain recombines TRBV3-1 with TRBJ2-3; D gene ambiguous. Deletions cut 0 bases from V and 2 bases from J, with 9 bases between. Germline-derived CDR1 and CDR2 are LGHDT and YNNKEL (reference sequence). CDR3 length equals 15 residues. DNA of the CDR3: TGTGCCAGCAGCCAAGATTTCGGTTACACAGATACGCAGTATTTT. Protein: CASSQDFGYTDTQYF.

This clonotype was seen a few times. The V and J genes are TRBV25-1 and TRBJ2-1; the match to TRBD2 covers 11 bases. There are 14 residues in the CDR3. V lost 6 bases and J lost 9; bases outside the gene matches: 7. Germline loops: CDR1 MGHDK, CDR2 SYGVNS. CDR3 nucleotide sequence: TGTGCCAGCAGACATAGCGGGGGGGCCGCTGAGCAGTTCTTC. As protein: CASRHSGGAAEQFF.

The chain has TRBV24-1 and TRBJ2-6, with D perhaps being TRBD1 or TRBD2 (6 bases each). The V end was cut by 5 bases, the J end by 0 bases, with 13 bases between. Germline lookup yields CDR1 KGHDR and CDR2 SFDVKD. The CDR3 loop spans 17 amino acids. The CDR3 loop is CATSGGGGLSGANVLTF. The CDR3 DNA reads TGTGCCACCAGTGGAGGTGGGGGGCTCTCTGGGGCCAACGTCCTGACTTTC.

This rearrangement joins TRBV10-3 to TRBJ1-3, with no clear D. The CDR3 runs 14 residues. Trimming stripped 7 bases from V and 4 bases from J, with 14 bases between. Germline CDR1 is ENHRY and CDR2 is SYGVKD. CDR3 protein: CAITPRTGGNTIYF. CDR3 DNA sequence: TGTGCCATCACCCCTAGGACCGGGGGAAACACCATATATTTT.

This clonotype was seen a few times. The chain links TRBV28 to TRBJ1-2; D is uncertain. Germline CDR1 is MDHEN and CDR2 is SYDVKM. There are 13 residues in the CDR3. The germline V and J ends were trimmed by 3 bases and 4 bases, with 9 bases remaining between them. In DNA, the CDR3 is TGTGCCAGCAGTTTGATTGGCAGCTATGGCTACACCTTC. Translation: CASSLIGSYGYTF.

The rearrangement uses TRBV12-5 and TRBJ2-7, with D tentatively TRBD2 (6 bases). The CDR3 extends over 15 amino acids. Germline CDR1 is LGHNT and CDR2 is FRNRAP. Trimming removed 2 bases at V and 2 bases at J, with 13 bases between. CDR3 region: CASGLRGVSAYEQYF. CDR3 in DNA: TGTGCTAGTGGTTTGCGCGGGGTGAGCGCCTACGAGCAGTACTTC. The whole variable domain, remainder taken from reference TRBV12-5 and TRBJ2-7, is DARVTQTPRHKVTEMGQEVTMRCQPILGHNTVFWYRQTMMQGLELLAYFRNRAPLDDSGMPKDRFSAEMPDATLATLKIQPSEPRDSAVYFCASGLRGVSAYEQYFGPGTRLTVT.

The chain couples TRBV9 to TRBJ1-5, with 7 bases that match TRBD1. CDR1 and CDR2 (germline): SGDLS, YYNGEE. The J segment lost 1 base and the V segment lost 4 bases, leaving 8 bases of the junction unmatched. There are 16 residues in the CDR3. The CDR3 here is CASSKDTGASNQPQHF. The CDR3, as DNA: TGTGCCAGCAGCAAAGATACAGGGGCCAGCAATCAGCCCCAGCATTTT.

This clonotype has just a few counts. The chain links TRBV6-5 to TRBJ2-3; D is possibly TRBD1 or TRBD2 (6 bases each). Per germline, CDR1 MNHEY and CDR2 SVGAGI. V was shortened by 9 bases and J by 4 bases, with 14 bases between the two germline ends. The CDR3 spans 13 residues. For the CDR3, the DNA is TGTGCCAGTCGCCGGGGGCGGGCAGATACGCAGTATTTT. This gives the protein CASRRGRADTQYF.

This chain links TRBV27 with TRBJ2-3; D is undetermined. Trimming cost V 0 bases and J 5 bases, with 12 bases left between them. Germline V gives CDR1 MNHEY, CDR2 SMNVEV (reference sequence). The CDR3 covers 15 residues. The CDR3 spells CASSLSRASQDTQYF. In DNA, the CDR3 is TGTGCCAGCAGTTTATCCCGGGCCTCCCAAGATACGCAGTATTTT.

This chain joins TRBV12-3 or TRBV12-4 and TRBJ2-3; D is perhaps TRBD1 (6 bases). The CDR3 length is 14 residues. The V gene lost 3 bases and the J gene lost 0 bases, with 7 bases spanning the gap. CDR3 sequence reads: CASSFQGSTDTQYF. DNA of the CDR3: TGTGCCAGCAGTTTCCAGGGGAGCACAGATACGCAGTATTTT.

The CDR3 DNA reads as TGTGCCAGCAGTTGGCGAGCAGGGAAGGGAGCCTACGAGCAGTACTTC. Translating it yields CASSWRAGKGAYEQYF. The chain uses TRBV7-2 and TRBJ2-7; the D call may be TRBD1 or TRBD2 (5 bases each). CDR1 is SGHTA and CDR2 is FQGNSA in the germline V gene. The V gene lost 6 bases and the J gene lost 2 bases, with 20 bases spanning the gap. This CDR3 is built from 16 residues.

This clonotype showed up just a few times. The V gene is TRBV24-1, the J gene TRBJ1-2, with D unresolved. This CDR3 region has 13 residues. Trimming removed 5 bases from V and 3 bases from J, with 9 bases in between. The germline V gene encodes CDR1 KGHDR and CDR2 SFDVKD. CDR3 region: CATSVGPYYGYTF. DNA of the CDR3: TGTGCCACCAGTGTCGGGCCCTACTATGGCTACACCTTC.

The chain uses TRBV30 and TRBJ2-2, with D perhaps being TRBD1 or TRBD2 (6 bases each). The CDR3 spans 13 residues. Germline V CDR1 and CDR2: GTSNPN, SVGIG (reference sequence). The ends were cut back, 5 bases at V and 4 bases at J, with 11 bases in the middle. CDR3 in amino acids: CAWDGGGTGELFF. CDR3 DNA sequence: TGTGCCTGGGACGGAGGGGGCACCGGGGAGCTGTTTTTT.

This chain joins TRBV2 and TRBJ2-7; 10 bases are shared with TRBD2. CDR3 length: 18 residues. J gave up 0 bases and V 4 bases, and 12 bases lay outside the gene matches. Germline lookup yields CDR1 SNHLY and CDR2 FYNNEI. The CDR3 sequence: CASSVRTSGRLDSYEQYF. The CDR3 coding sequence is TGTGCCAGCAGTGTTAGGACTAGCGGTAGACTCGACTCCTACGAGCAGTACTTC.

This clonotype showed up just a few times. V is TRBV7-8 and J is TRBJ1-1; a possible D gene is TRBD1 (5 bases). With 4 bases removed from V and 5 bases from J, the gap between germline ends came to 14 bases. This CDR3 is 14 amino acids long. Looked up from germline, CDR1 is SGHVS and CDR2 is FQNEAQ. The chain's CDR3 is CASSSAGGMTEAFF. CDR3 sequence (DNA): TGTGCCAGCAGCTCCGCGGGGGGAATGACTGAAGCTTTCTTT.

CDR3 sequence (DNA): TGTGCCAGCAGCCCAGGGACCGACGACTATGGCTACACCTTC. Translating it yields CASSPGTDDYGYTF. The chain employs TRBV7-8 and TRBJ1-2, with a weak D call TRBD1 (5 bases). Germline V lookup: CDR1 SGHVS, CDR2 FQNEAQ. V gave up 5 bases and J gave up 3 bases, with 13 bases separating them. This CDR3 has 14 amino acids.

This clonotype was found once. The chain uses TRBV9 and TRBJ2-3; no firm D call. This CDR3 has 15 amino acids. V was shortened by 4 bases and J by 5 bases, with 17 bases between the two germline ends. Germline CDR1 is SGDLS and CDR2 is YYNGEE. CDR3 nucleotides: TGTGCCAGCAGCCCAAGCCCTCAGTTTGGAGATACGCAGTATTTT. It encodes CASSPSPQFGDTQYF.

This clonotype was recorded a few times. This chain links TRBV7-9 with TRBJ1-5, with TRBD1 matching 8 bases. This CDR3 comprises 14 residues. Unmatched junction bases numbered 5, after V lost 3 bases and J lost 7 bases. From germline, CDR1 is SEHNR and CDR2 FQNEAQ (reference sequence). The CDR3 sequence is CASSLSTGDQPQHF. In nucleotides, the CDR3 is TGTGCCAGCAGCTTGTCGACAGGGGACCAGCCCCAGCATTTT.

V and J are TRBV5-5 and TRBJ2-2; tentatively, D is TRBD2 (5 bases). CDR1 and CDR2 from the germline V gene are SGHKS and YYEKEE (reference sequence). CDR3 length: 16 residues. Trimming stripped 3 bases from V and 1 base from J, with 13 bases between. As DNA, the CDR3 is TGTGCCAGCAGCTCCCGTTCCGGGGAGAACACCGGGGAGCTGTTTTTT. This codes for CASSSRSGENTGELFF.

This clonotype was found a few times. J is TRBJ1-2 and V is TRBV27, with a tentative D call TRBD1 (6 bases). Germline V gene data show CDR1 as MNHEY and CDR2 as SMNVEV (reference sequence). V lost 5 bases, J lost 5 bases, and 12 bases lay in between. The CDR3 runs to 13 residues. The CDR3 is CASSHTQGYGYTF. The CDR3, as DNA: TGTGCCAGCAGTCATACCCAGGGGTATGGCTACACCTTC.